Below, 26 T cell receptor beta chains from the same sample are listed, as sequenced in a study of blood T cell repertoires in COVID-19. Clones were sequenced by immunoSEQ multiplex PCR, and TCRdb holds only the in-frame ones, with some missing. The repertoire holds about 160,000 clones, with over 75% as singletons. Input material: peripheral blood. The source of these receptors is a man aged 70 or older who had recovered from COVID-19.

This clone was seen once. The chain is built from TRBV29-1 and TRBJ1-2; tentatively, D is TRBD1 (5 bases). The CDR3 sequence is 12 residues long. Trimming removed 6 bases from V and 5 bases from J, with 13 bases in between. CDR1 SQVTM and CDR2 ANQGSEA come from the germline V gene. The CDR3 DNA reads TGCAGCGTCCTAGGGGCGCGGTATGGCTACACCTTC. This translates into CSVLGARYGYTF.

In its sample, this clone was seen once. The J gene is TRBJ2-5, the V gene TRBV24-1; 13 positions agree with TRBD2. After removal of 4 bases from V and 0 bases from J, the junction contained 7 bases not matched to a gene. The CDR3 covers 18 residues. Germline CDR1 is KGHDR and CDR2 is SFDVKD. In DNA form, the CDR3 reads TGTGCCACCAGTGAAGGGACTAGCGGGAACAAGTACCAAGAGACCCAGTACTTC. Translated: CATSEGTSGNKYQETQYF.

This rearrangement joins TRBV6-5 to TRBJ1-3; D ambiguous. Germline-derived CDR1 and CDR2 are MNHEY and SVGAGI. The V and J ends lost 4 bases and 7 bases respectively, with 11 bases between them. CDR3 length: 13 residues. The CDR3 loop reads CASSSRAGNTIYF. The CDR3, as DNA: TGTGCCAGCAGTTCCCGAGCGGGGAACACCATATATTTT.

The J gene is TRBJ2-3, the V gene TRBV9, with D perhaps TRBD1 (6 bases). This CDR3 spans 15 amino acids. The germline V gene encodes CDR1 SGDLS and CDR2 YYNGEE. Deletions cut 0 bases from V and 3 bases from J, with 11 bases between. The CDR3 loop reads CASSVAPRGTDTQYF. DNA of the CDR3: TGTGCCAGCAGCGTAGCTCCCAGGGGAACAGATACGCAGTATTTT.

The chain recombines TRBV28 with TRBJ2-7; 7 bases align to TRBD1. CDR3 length: 15 residues. Trimming at V came to 5 bases and at J to 4 bases, leaving 11 bases not matched to a gene. Germline V gives CDR1 MDHEN, CDR2 SYDVKM. The CDR3: CASSGSDRRHYEQYF. CDR3 coding DNA: TGTGCCAGCAGTGGATCGGACAGGCGTCATTACGAGCAGTACTTC.

The chain couples TRBV6-5 to TRBJ2-5; 8 bases are shared with TRBD1. Unmatched junction bases numbered 6, after V lost 5 bases and J lost 4 bases. CDR3 length: 14 amino acids. Germline V gene data show CDR1 as MNHEY and CDR2 as SVGAGI. CDR3 loop: CASSPPDRGETQYF. CDR3 coding DNA: TGTGCCAGCAGTCCCCCCGACAGGGGAGAGACCCAGTACTTC.

The chain uses TRBV3-1 (or the pseudogene TRBV3-2) and TRBJ2-1; TRBD1 matches at 9 bases. The CDR3 length is 16 residues. The germline V gene encodes CDR1 LGHDT and CDR2 YNNKEL (reference sequence). Trimming cost V 5 bases and J 0 bases; bases outside gene matches: 5. The CDR3 DNA follows: TGTGCCAGCAGCAAAGGGACAGGGAGCTCCTACAATGAGCAGTTCTTC. Residues: CASSKGTGSSYNEQFF.

V usage is TRBV10-3 and J usage is TRBJ1-2; D gene unclear. Trimming removed 6 bases at V and 8 bases at J, with 13 bases between. The CDR3 is made up of 12 amino acids. Germline CDR1 reads ENHRY; CDR2 reads SYGVKD. In nucleotides, the CDR3 is TGTGCCATCAGGCCGGAGGGAGGCGGCTACACCTTC. Encoded protein: CAIRPEGGGYTF.

The chain joins TRBV6-5 to TRBJ1-1, with D perhaps TRBD1 (5 bases). This CDR3 region has 14 residues. CDR1 is MNHEY and CDR2 is SVGAGI in the germline V gene. With 7 bases removed from V and 1 base from J, the gap between germline ends came to 13 bases. The CDR3 reads CASTQGPSNTEAFF. Written as DNA, the CDR3 is TGTGCCAGCACCCAGGGTCCTTCGAACACTGAAGCTTTCTTT.

The chain couples TRBV10-3 to TRBJ2-2, with D possibly TRBD1 on 6 matching bases. The germline V gene encodes CDR1 ENHRY and CDR2 SYGVKD. The V and J ends lost 5 bases and 6 bases respectively, with 22 bases between them. The length of the CDR3 is 17 residues. CDR3 in amino acids: CAISRTGTPRGSGELFF. The CDR3 nucleotides are TGTGCCATCAGTCGGACCGGGACACCCCGAGGGTCCGGGGAGCTGTTTTTT.

The genes are TRBV6-5 and TRBJ2-3, with 8 bases fitting TRBD2. V was pared by 4 bases and J by 3 bases, with 9 bases of the junction left unmatched. This CDR3 has 16 residues. Germline loops: CDR1 MNHEY, CDR2 SVGAGI. CDR3: CASSFRTSWGTDTQYF. The CDR3 bases are TGTGCCAGCAGTTTCCGGACTAGCTGGGGGACAGATACGCAGTATTTT.

The chain couples TRBV5-1 to TRBJ2-7; 12 nucleotides match TRBD2. The CDR3 sequence is 16 residues long. V gave up 1 base and J gave up 8 bases; unmatched junction bases: 10. Germline CDR1 SGHRS, CDR2 YFSETQ. DNA for the CDR3: TGCGCCAGCAGCTTGACGGGGGAGACTAGCGGGAGAAAGCAGTACTTC. As protein: CASSLTGETSGRKQYF.

The chain uses TRBV28 and TRBJ2-7, with D perhaps TRBD2 (7 bases). Germline lookup yields CDR1 MDHEN and CDR2 SYDVKM. The CDR3 is 11 amino acids. Trimming took off 10 bases at V and 5 bases at J, with 12 bases between the two ends. As DNA, the CDR3 is TGTGCCACCTGGGGGGGCCACGAGCAGTACTTC. Amino acid sequence: CATWGGHEQYF.

The chain carries TRBV6-5 and TRBJ1-5, with TRBD1 matching over 9 bases. This CDR3 has 15 residues. CDR1 MNHEY and CDR2 SVGAGI come from the germline V gene. The junction had 6 bases not matched to a gene; V was cut back by 6 bases and J by 3 bases. CDR3 sequence (DNA): TGTGCCAGCAGCGTAGACAGGGGGGCCAATCAGCCCCAGCATTTT. It is translated as CASSVDRGANQPQHF.

CDR3 bases: TGTGCCATCAGTGGGTCAGGGGAGGGCAATCAGCCCCAGCATTTT. Amino acids: CAISGSGEGNQPQHF. The V gene is TRBV10-3, the J gene TRBJ1-5; D is perhaps TRBD1 (6 bases). This CDR3 is built from 15 residues. V was trimmed by 4 bases and J by 2 bases, leaving 12 bases between them. CDR1 and CDR2 (germline): ENHRY, SYGVKD.

The chain carries TRBV9 and TRBJ1-2, with D possibly TRBD1 on 6 matching bases. Trimming removed 3 bases at V and 8 bases at J, with 20 bases between. This CDR3 is 15 amino acids long. Germline CDR1 SGDLS, CDR2 YYNGEE. The DNA for the CDR3 is TGTGCCAGCAGCGCCTCGGGCAGGGGTAATGGAGGCTACACCTTC. Its translation is CASSASGRGNGGYTF.

The genes are TRBV6-2 or TRBV6-3 and TRBJ2-5; 9 nucleotides align to TRBD2. The CDR3 contains 20 residues. The V and J ends lost 4 bases and 4 bases, in that order; junction bases with no gene match: 22. The germline V gene has CDR1 MNHEY and CDR2 SVGEGT. CDR3 sequence: CASSSTSGSQVGSVRETQYF. In DNA, the CDR3 is TGTGCCAGCAGTTCGACTAGCGGTTCGCAAGTAGGGTCTGTTAGAGAGACCCAGTACTTC.

This clone appeared a few times. The chain has TRBV18 and TRBJ2-5; unclear D gene. CDR3 length: 13 residues. In germline, CDR1 is KGHSH, CDR2 LQKENI. Trimming stripped 0 bases from V and 3 bases from J, with 5 bases between. This chain's CDR3 is CASSPPSEETQYF. The CDR3 nucleotides are TGTGCCAGCTCACCACCGTCGGAAGAGACCCAGTACTTC.

The chain couples TRBV7-9 to TRBJ2-7; the D gene is possibly TRBD1 (5 bases). This CDR3 spans 12 amino acids. V lost 5 bases to trimming and J lost 3 bases, with 8 bases between them. Germline V lookup: CDR1 SEHNR, CDR2 FQNEAQ (reference sequence). The CDR3 loop is CASSAQGYEQYF. The CDR3 nucleotides are TGTGCCAGCAGCGCCCAGGGCTACGAGCAGTACTTC.

V is TRBV6-1 and J is TRBJ1-1; D is perhaps TRBD1 (6 bases). Trimming stripped 4 bases from V and 2 bases from J, with 17 bases between. Germline loops: CDR1 MNHNS, CDR2 SASEGT. The CDR3 is 16 amino acids. The CDR3 sequence is CASSGYPGQKNTEAFF. Written as DNA, the CDR3 is TGTGCCAGCAGTGGATACCCGGGACAAAAAAACACTGAAGCTTTCTTT.

This clone turned up a few times. The rearrangement joins TRBV13 to TRBJ2-7, with D possibly matching TRBD2 (6 bases). V gave up 5 bases and J gave up 6 bases, with 17 bases separating them. The germline V gene encodes CDR1 PRHDT and CDR2 FYEKMQ (reference sequence). The CDR3 spans 14 residues. The CDR3 DNA follows: TGTGCCAGCAGCCGGGGGAGACCTCTCGGCGAGCAGTACTTC. As protein: CASSRGRPLGEQYF. The full variable domain, rest sourced from reference TRBV13 and TRBJ2-7, is AAGVIQSPRHLIKEKRETATLKCYPIPRHDTVYWYQQGPGQDPQFLISFYEKMQSDKGSIPDRFSAQQFSDYHSELNMSSLELGDSALYFCASSRGRPLGEQYFGPGTRLTVT.

This clone appeared many times. The rearrangement joins TRBV3-1 (or the pseudogene TRBV3-2) to TRBJ2-7, with D tentatively TRBD2 (5 bases). The CDR3 extends over 15 amino acids. CDR1 LGHDT and CDR2 YNNKEL come from the germline V gene (reference sequence). V lost 4 bases, J lost 0 bases, and 13 bases lay in between. This CDR3 reads CASSLSGSASYEQYF. CDR3 DNA: TGTGCCAGCAGCCTATCGGGGTCGGCCTCCTACGAGCAGTACTTC.

This clone was counted only a few times. V gene TRBV9 combines with J gene TRBJ2-1; no reliable D call. Germline V CDR1 and CDR2: SGDLS, YYNGEE. Trimming shortened V by 2 bases and J by 2 bases, and 11 bases separated the two germline ends. This CDR3 has 15 residues. The CDR3 is CASSVRTEPYNEQFF. CDR3 DNA: TGTGCCAGCAGCGTTCGAACAGAACCCTACAATGAGCAGTTCTTC.

In its sample, this clone was seen a few times. The V gene is TRBV6-1, the J gene TRBJ1-5; no clear D gene. Trimming took 2 bases from V and 3 from J, leaving 11 bases between them. This CDR3 comprises 15 residues. In germline, CDR1 is MNHNS, CDR2 SASEGT. CDR3 DNA sequence: TGTGCCAGCAGTGAAACGAACAGCCCCAATCAGCCCCAGCATTTT. Translating it yields CASSETNSPNQPQHF.

The genes are TRBV28 and TRBJ1-1, with D maybe TRBD1 (5 bases). This CDR3 is 15 amino acids long. The germline V gene encodes CDR1 MDHEN and CDR2 SYDVKM. V dropped 7 bases and J dropped 5 bases, with 20 bases sitting between them. CDR3 residues: CASNVLQGLGTEAFF. The CDR3 DNA sequence: TGTGCCAGCAACGTACTGCAGGGCTTAGGGACTGAAGCTTTCTTT.

The chain joins TRBV4-3 to TRBJ1-4, with D possibly TRBD1 on 5 matching bases. Germline CDR1 LGHNA, CDR2 YSLEER. This CDR3 contains 17 residues. The V end lost 0 bases, the J end lost 8 bases, and 19 bases lay between the germline ends. The CDR3 here is CASSQDSGAAEEEKLFF. In nucleotides, the CDR3 is TGCGCCAGCAGCCAAGATTCTGGGGCGGCAGAAGAGGAAAAACTGTTTTTT.